This T cell receptor (beta chain) was recovered during a study of shared clonotypes between healthy human individuals. Generated by immunoSEQ multiplex PCR, the TCRdb table keeps only in-frame clones and is missing some. This table holds about 2.4 million clones, around nine tenths found once. V was pared by 6 bases and J by 0 bases, with 14 bases between. Germline V gene sequence: CDR1 MNHNS, CDR2 SASEGT. This CDR3 has 15 amino acids. Only Caucasian adults living in Nashville, Tennessee made up the donor group. The source material was naive CD4+ T cells sorted from blood. The subset denotes: CD45RA+ positively selected. The TCR was taken from a young man in good health. The rearrangement uses TRBV6-1 and TRBJ1-2; D is unclear. The CDR3: CASSSGFTPNYGYTF. The CDR3 nucleotides read TGTGCCAGCAGCTCAGGTTTTACTCCTAACTATGGCTACACCTTC.